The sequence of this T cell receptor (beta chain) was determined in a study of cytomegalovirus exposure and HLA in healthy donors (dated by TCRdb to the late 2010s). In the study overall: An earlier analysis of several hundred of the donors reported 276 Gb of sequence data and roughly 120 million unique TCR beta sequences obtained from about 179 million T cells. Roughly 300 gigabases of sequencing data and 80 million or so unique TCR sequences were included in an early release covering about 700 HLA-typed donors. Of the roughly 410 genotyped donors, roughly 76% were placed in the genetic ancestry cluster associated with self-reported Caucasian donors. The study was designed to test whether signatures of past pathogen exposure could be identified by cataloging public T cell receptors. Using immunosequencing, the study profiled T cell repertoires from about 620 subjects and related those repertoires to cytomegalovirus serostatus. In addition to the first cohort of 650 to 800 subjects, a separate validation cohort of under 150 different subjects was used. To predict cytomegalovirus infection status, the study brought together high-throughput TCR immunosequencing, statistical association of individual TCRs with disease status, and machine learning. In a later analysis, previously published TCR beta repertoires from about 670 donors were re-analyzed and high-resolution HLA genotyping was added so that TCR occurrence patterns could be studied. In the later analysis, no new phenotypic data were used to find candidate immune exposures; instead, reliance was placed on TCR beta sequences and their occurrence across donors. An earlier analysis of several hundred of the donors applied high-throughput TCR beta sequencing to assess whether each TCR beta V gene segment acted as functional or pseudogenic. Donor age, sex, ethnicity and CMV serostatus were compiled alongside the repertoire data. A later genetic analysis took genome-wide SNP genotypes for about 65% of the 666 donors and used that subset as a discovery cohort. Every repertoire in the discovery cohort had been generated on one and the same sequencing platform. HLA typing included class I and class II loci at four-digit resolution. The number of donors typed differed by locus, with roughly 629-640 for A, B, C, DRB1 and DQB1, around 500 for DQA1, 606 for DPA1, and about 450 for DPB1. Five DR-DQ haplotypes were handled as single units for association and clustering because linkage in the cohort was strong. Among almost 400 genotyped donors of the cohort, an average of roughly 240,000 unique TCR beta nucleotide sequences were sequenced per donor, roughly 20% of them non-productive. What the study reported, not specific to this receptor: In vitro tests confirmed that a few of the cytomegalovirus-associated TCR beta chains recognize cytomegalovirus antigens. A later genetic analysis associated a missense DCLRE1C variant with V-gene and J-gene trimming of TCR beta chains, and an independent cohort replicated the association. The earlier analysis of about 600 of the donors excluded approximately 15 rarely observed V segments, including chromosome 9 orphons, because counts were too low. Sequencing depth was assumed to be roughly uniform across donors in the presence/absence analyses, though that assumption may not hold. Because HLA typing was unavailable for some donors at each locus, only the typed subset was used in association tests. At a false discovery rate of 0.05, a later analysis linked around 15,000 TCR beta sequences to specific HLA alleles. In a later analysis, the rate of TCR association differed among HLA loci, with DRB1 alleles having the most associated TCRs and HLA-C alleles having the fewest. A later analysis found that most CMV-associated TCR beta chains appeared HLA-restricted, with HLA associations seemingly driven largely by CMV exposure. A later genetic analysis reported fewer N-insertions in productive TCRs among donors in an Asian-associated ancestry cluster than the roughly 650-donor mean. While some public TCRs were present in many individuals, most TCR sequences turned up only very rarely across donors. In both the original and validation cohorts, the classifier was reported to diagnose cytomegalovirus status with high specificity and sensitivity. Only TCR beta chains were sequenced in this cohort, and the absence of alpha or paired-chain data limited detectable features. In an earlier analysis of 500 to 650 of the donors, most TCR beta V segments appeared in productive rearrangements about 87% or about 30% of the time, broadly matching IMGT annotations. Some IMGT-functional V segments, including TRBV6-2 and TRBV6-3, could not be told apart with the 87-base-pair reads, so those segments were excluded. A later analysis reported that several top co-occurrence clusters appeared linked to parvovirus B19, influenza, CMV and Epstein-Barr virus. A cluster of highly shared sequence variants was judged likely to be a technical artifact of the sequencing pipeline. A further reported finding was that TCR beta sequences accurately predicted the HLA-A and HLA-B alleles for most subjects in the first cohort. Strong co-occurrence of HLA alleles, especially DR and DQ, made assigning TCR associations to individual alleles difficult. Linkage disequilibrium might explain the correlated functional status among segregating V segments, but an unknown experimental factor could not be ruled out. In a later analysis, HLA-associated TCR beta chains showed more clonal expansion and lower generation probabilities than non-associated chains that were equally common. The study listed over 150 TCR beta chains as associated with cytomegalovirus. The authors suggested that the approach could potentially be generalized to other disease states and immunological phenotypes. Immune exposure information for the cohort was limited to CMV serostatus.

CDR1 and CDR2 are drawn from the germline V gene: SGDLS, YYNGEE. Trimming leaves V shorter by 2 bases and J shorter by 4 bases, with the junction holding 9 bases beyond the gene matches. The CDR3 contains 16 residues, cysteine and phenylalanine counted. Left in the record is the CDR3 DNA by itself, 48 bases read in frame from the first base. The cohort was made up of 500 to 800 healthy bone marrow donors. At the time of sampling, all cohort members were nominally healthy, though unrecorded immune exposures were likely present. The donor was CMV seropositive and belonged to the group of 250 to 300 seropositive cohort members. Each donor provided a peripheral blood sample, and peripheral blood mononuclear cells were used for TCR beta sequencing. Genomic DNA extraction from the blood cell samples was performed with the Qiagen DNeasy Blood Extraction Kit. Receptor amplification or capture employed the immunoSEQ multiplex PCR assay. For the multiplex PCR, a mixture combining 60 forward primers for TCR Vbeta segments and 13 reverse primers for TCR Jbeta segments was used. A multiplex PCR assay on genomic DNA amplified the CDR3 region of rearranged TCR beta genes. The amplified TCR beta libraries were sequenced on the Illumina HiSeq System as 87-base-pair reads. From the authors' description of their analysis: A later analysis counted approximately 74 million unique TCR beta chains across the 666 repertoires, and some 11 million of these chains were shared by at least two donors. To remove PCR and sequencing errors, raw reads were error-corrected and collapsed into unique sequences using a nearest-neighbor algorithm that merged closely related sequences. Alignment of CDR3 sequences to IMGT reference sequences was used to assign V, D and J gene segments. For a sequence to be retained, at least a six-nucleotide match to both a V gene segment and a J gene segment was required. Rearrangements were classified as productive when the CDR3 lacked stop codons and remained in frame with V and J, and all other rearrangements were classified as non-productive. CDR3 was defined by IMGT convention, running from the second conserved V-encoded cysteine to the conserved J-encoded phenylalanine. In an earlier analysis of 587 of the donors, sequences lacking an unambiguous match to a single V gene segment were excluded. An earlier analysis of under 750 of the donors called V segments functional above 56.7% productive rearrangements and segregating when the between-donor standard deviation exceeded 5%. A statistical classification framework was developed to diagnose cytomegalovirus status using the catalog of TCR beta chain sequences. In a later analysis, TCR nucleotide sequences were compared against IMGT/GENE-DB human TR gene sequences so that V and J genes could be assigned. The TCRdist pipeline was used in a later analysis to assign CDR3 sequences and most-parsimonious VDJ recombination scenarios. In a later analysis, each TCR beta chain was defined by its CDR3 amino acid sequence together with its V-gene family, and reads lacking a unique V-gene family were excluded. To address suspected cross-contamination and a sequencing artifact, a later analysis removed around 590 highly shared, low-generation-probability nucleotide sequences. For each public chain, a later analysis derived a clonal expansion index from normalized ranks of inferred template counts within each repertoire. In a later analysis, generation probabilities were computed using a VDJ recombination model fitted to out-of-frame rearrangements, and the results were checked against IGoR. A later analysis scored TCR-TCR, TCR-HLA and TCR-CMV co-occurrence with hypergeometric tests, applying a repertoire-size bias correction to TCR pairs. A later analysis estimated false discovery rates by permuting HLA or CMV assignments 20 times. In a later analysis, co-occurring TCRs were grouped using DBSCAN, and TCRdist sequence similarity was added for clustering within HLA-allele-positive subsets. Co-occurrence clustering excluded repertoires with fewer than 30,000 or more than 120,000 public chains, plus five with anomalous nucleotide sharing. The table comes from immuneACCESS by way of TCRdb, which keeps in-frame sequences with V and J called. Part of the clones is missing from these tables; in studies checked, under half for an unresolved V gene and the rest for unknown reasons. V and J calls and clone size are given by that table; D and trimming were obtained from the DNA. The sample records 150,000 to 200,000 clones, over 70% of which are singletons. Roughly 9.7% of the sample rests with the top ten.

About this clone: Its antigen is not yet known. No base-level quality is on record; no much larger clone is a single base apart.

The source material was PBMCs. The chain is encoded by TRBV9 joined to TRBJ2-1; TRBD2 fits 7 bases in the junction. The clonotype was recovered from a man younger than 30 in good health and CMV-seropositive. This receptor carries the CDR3 CASSVSGSAAYNEQFF. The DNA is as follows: TGTGCCAGCAGCGTTAGCGGGTCGGCCGCGTACAATGAGCAGTTCTTC. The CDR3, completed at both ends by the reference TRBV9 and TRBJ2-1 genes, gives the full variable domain DSGVTQTPKHLITATGQRVTLRCSPRSGDLSVYWYQQSLDQGLQFLIQYYNGEERAKGNILERFSAQQFPDLHSELNLSSLELGDSALYFCASSVSGSAAYNEQFFGPGTRLTVL.